The 19 T cell receptor beta chains listed next were all sequenced from one sample in a study of cytomegalovirus exposure and HLA in healthy donors. PCR was performed using 60 Vbeta and 13 Jbeta primers. Profiled with immunoSEQ multiplex PCR; TCRdb holds only in-frame clones, not every one. The table records 150,000 to 200,000 clones, less than 90% of them present only once. The material sequenced was PBMCs. These receptors all come from a man aged 25-45 years in good health and CMV-seronegative.

This chain joins TRBV12-2 and TRBJ1-1. TRBV12-2 is described as a pseudogene. The CDR3 is 15 residues long. The DNA of the CDR3 is TGTGCAAGTCGCTTATCGGGGGGGGTGAACACTGAAGCTTTCTTT. It yields the protein CASRLSGGVNTEAFF.

CDR3 residues: CASSEGQGGTDTQYF. DNA for the CDR3: TGTGCCAGCAGTGAAGGACAGGGGGGCACAGATACGCAGTATTTT. This sequence joins TRBV2 and TRBJ2-3; 9 bases agree with TRBD1. Germline CDR1 reads SNHLY; CDR2 reads FYNNEI. This CDR3 comprises 15 residues. Unmatched junction bases numbered 0, after V lost 1 base and J lost 1 base.

The genes are TRBV18 and TRBJ2-7, with D perhaps matching TRBD2 (6 bases). The germline CDR1 and CDR2 sequences are KGHSH and LQKENI. The V end lost 2 bases, the J end lost 0 bases, and 20 bases lay between the germline ends. CDR3 length: 18 residues. This CDR3 reads CASSPSLGSGRSSYEQYF. The CDR3 nucleotides read TGTGCCAGCTCACCATCGCTTGGGTCCGGGAGAAGCTCCTACGAGCAGTACTTC.

This clone has just a few counts. The CDR3 spells CASSQGGTTTTGIQYF. CDR3 bases: TGTGCCAGCAGCCAAGGTGGGACTACAACGACGGGCATTCAGTACTTC. V usage is TRBV4-2 and J usage is TRBJ2-4, with 7 nucleotides matching TRBD2. Germline lookup yields CDR1 LGHNA and CDR2 YNFKEQ. The length of the CDR3 is 16 residues. The trim removed 1 base at V and 9 bases at J, leaving 12 bases unmatched.

This chain connects TRBV10-1 to TRBJ1-1; no clear D. Trimming shortened V by 3 bases and J by 0 bases, and 11 bases separated the two germline ends. CDR1 and CDR2 (germline): WNHNN, SYGVQD (reference sequence). The CDR3 extends over 15 amino acids. The CDR3 DNA reads TGCGCCAGCAGTGATCACTTAGATCTGAACACTGAAGCTTTCTTT. Its protein is CASSDHLDLNTEAFF.

DNA of the CDR3: TGTGCCAGCAGCAGGGGGTACGAGCAGTACTTC. Amino acids: CASSRGYEQYF. The V gene is TRBV6-1, the J gene TRBJ2-7; 7 bases are shared with TRBD1. Per germline, CDR1 MNHNS and CDR2 SASEGT. There are 11 residues in the CDR3. V dropped 6 bases and J dropped 4; count of bases not matched to a gene: 0.

The chain employs TRBV5-1 and TRBJ1-4; D might be TRBD1 (6 bases). The CDR3 has 16 residues. Looked up from germline, CDR1 is SGHRS and CDR2 is YFSETQ. Trimming took off 3 bases at V and 0 bases at J, with 12 bases between the two ends. The CDR3, as DNA: TGCGCCAGCAGCTGGGGGACACTTGCAACTAATGAAAAACTGTTTTTT. It yields the protein CASSWGTLATNEKLFF.

The chain links TRBV9 to TRBJ2-1; unclear D gene. Trimming took off 0 bases at V and 0 bases at J, with 7 bases between the two ends. The CDR3 has 15 amino acids. Germline CDR1 is SGDLS and CDR2 is YYNGEE. The CDR3 reads CASSVAQSSYNEQFF. The CDR3 region has the DNA TGTGCCAGCAGCGTAGCACAGAGCTCCTACAATGAGCAGTTCTTC.

This clone was recorded a few times. In DNA, the CDR3 is TGTGCCAGCGGACCCAGGGGAACTGGAAACACCATATATTTT. Translation gives CASGPRGTGNTIYF. The chain uses TRBV25-1 and TRBJ1-3; D might be TRBD1 (6 bases). V was shortened by 8 bases and J by 2 bases, with 13 bases between the two germline ends. This CDR3 has 14 amino acids. CDR1 is MGHDK, CDR2 SYGVNS, per germline.

The rearrangement uses TRBV7-2 and TRBJ2-1, with D perhaps matching TRBD2 (6 bases). Germline V gene lookup returns CDR1 SGHTA and CDR2 FQGNSA. With 1 base removed from V and 4 bases from J, the gap between germline ends came to 20 bases. The CDR3 runs 18 residues. CDR3: CASSLGSGGAGIYNEQFF. CDR3 coding DNA: TGTGCCAGCAGCTTAGGATCTGGGGGAGCGGGTATATACAATGAGCAGTTCTTC.

This chain connects TRBV5-1 to TRBJ2-1; 10 bases match TRBD2. J gave up 4 bases and V 0 bases, and 4 bases lay outside the gene matches. Germline CDR1 SGHRS, CDR2 YFSETQ. The CDR3 contains 16 residues. The CDR3 loop is CASSLVGLAVYNEQFF. CDR3 DNA sequence: TGCGCCAGCAGCTTGGTTGGACTAGCGGTTTACAATGAGCAGTTCTTC.

The gene calls are TRBV11-2 and TRBJ2-1; the D is unclear. The germline V and J ends were trimmed by 4 bases and 9 bases, with 19 bases remaining between them. Per germline, CDR1 SGHAT and CDR2 FQNNGV. The CDR3 extends over 15 amino acids. The CDR3 spells CASSSLRGYHPEQFF. The CDR3 region has the DNA TGTGCCAGCAGCTCCCTCCGAGGTTACCACCCTGAGCAGTTCTTC.

The chain is built from TRBV27 and TRBJ2-7; D is possibly TRBD2 (6 bases). V was cut by 7 bases and J by 2 bases, with 18 bases left in between. Per the germline V gene, CDR1 is MNHEY and CDR2 is SMNVEV (reference sequence). The CDR3 runs 15 residues. The CDR3 sequence: CASKPSEAGTYEQYF. The CDR3 DNA reads TGTGCCAGCAAACCTAGTGAGGCGGGGACCTACGAGCAGTACTTC.

In its sample, this clone was seen once. The V gene is TRBV6-1, the J gene TRBJ2-7; D is perhaps TRBD1 (5 bases). The CDR3 has 16 amino acids. V lost 5 bases and J 4 bases, leaving 21 bases between the germline ends. Looked up from germline, CDR1 is MNHNS and CDR2 is SASEGT. CDR3 protein: CASSQGIGQGLYEQYF. CDR3 sequence (DNA): TGTGCCAGCAGTCAAGGTATCGGCCAGGGCTTATACGAGCAGTACTTC.

V gene TRBV7-3 combines with J gene TRBJ2-2; the D gene is possibly TRBD2 (6 bases). The CDR3 totals 15 residues. V lost 0 bases and J 8 bases, leaving 13 bases between the germline ends. Germline CDR1 is SGHTA and CDR2 is FQGTGA. The CDR3 coding sequence is TGTGCCAGCAGCTTAACCGGGAGTAGGGTTGGGGAGCTGTTTTTT. Its translation is CASSLTGSRVGELFF.

The V call is TRBV5-4, the J call TRBJ2-1; 10 positions agree with TRBD1. This CDR3 spans 14 amino acids. Germline CDR1 and CDR2: SGHNT and YYREEE (reference sequence). Trimming at V came to 4 bases and at J to 8 bases, leaving 6 bases not matched to a gene. The CDR3 DNA follows: TGTGCCAGCAGCGTCCGACAGGGGGCTCATGAGCAGTTCTTC. This encodes CASSVRQGAHEQFF.

The genes are TRBV4-2 and TRBJ2-1; 14 positions agree with TRBD2. The CDR3 sequence is 18 residues long. The germline CDR1 and CDR2 sequences are LGHNA and YNFKEQ. J gave up 4 bases and V 7 bases, and 12 bases lay outside the gene matches. DNA for the CDR3: TGTGCCAGCAATACCGGGACTAGCGGGAGAACGGTGTACAATGAGCAGTTCTTC. This codes for CASNTGTSGRTVYNEQFF.

This rearrangement joins TRBV5-4 to TRBJ2-5; 7 bases are a match to TRBD2. V dropped 0 bases and J dropped 5; count of bases not matched to a gene: 7. Germline CDR1 and CDR2: SGHNT and YYREEE (reference sequence). This CDR3 has 15 residues. CDR3 in amino acids: CASSLGGGGGETQYF. CDR3 nucleotide sequence: TGTGCCAGCAGCTTGGGAGGTGGGGGGGGTGAGACCCAGTACTTC.

V gene TRBV7-9 combines with J gene TRBJ2-3, with D hard to call. The germline V gene encodes CDR1 SEHNR and CDR2 FQNEAQ (reference sequence). V was pared by 11 bases and J by 1 base, with 13 bases between. The length of the CDR3 is 13 residues. The CDR3 sequence: CAPSLPGTDTQYF. The CDR3 coding sequence is TGTGCCCCTTCACTCCCCGGCACAGATACGCAGTATTTT. Together with reference TRBV7-9 and TRBJ2-3, the CDR3 gives the full variable domain: DTGVSQNPRHKITKRGQNVTFRCDPISEHNRLYWYRQTLGQGPEFLTYFQNEAQLEKSRLLSDRFSAERPKGSFSTLEIQRTEQGDSAMYLCAPSLPGTDTQYFGPGTRLTVL.